Reported below is one T cell receptor (beta chain). This clone appeared once. The clone's antigen remains unknown. No much larger clone exists at a distance of one base, and base qualities are not known. The cohort was made up of roughly 670 healthy bone marrow donors. Cohort members were all nominally healthy when sampled, although unrecorded immune exposures were likely present. The donor tested CMV seropositive and was one of the 289 seropositive cohort members. A peripheral blood sample was provided by each donor, and peripheral blood mononuclear cells were used for TCR beta sequencing. Genomic DNA extraction from the blood cell samples was performed with the Qiagen DNeasy Blood Extraction Kit. From cysteine to phenylalanine, the CDR3 is 16 amino acids long. The read is trimmed to its CDR3 DNA, 48 bases read in frame from base 1. V and J are truncated by 0 bases and 1 base respectively, leaving an intervening sequence of 10 bases. CDR1 and CDR2 are drawn from the germline V gene: LGHNA, YNFKEQ.

Receptors were amplified or captured by the immunoSEQ multiplex PCR assay. A mixture of 60 forward primers for TCR Vbeta segments and 13 reverse primers for TCR Jbeta segments was used in the multiplex PCR. The CDR3 region of rearranged TCR beta genes was amplified from genomic DNA by a multiplex PCR assay. The amplified TCR beta libraries were sequenced on the Illumina HiSeq System as 87-base-pair reads. As for the original processing: Across the roughly 700 repertoires, a later analysis counted tens of millions of unique TCR beta chains, 9.5 million to 13 million of which were shared by at least two donors. Raw reads were error-corrected and collapsed into unique sequences with a nearest-neighbor algorithm that merged closely related sequences to remove PCR and sequencing errors. To assign V, D and J gene segments, CDR3 sequences were aligned to IMGT reference sequences. For a sequence to be retained, at least a six-nucleotide match to both a V gene segment and a J gene segment was required. Rearrangements were classified as productive when the CDR3 lacked stop codons and remained in frame with V and J, and all other rearrangements were classified as non-productive. CDR3 was defined by IMGT convention, running from the second conserved V-encoded cysteine to the conserved J-encoded phenylalanine. Sequences without an unambiguous match to a single V gene segment were excluded from the earlier analysis of a few hundred of the donors. In an earlier analysis of 587 of the donors, a V segment was called functional when productive rearrangements were above 56.7%, and segregating when the standard deviation between donors exceeded 5%. To diagnose cytomegalovirus status from the catalog of TCR beta chain sequences, a statistical classification framework was built. In a later analysis, TCR nucleotide sequences were compared against IMGT/GENE-DB human TR gene sequences so that V and J genes could be assigned. The TCRdist pipeline was used in a later analysis to assign CDR3 sequences and most-parsimonious VDJ recombination scenarios. In a later analysis, every TCR beta chain was defined by the combination of its CDR3 amino acid sequence and its V-gene family, and reads without a unique V-gene family were dropped. In a later analysis, some 600 highly shared, low-generation-probability nucleotide sequences were removed to address suspected cross-contamination and a sequencing artifact. A later analysis calculated a clonal expansion index for each public chain from normalized within-repertoire ranks of inferred template counts. In a later analysis, generation probabilities were computed with a VDJ recombination model fitted to out-of-frame rearrangements, and the resulting probabilities were checked against IGoR. In a later analysis, TCR-TCR, TCR-HLA and TCR-CMV co-occurrence was scored with hypergeometric tests, and a repertoire-size bias correction was applied to TCR pairs. In a later analysis, false discovery rates were estimated by permuting HLA or CMV assignments 20 times. A later analysis grouped co-occurring TCRs with DBSCAN, adding TCRdist sequence similarity when clustering within HLA-allele-positive subsets. For co-occurrence clustering, repertoires with fewer than 30,000 or more than 120,000 public chains were excluded, along with a handful of repertoires with anomalous nucleotide sharing. Entries here come from immuneACCESS through TCRdb and include only in-frame sequences with V and J called. Some clones fail to appear in such tables; in the studies checked, an unresolved V gene covers under half of the shortfall, and the cause of the remainder is unknown. V and J calls and clone size come straight from that table; D and trimming were deduced from the DNA. This sample lists around 93,000 clones; roughly 63% were detected once. About 6.3% of the sample lies in the top ten.

This specimen comes from a study of cytomegalovirus exposure and HLA in healthy donors (dated by TCRdb to the late 2010s). In the study overall: According to an earlier analysis of around 600 of the donors, roughly 180 million T cells yielded 117 million unique TCR beta sequences and approximately 300 Gb of sequence data. Roughly 320 gigabases of sequencing data and around 90 million unique TCR sequences made up an early release that covered about 640 HLA-typed donors. Among the roughly 400 genotyped donors, approximately 76% belonged to the genetic ancestry cluster associated with self-reported Caucasian donors. The study aimed to test whether cataloging public T cell receptors could reveal signatures of past pathogen exposure. Using immunosequencing, the study profiled T cell repertoires from around 680 subjects and related those repertoires to cytomegalovirus serostatus. Besides the first cohort of some 670 subjects, a separate validation cohort made up of 120 different subjects was used. To predict cytomegalovirus infection status, the study brought together high-throughput TCR immunosequencing, statistical association of individual TCRs with disease status, and machine learning. A later analysis re-examined previously published TCR beta repertoires from roughly 650 donors and added high-resolution HLA genotyping to investigate patterns of TCR occurrence. The later analysis used no new phenotypic data to find candidate immune exposures, relying instead on TCR beta sequences and their occurrence across donors. In an earlier analysis of 550 to 700 of the donors, high-throughput TCR beta sequencing was used to judge whether each TCR beta V gene segment behaved as functional or pseudogenic. Donor age, sex, ethnicity and CMV serostatus were compiled together with the repertoire data. A later genetic analysis took genome-wide SNP genotypes for about three fifths of the roughly 700 donors and used that subset as a discovery cohort. All discovery cohort repertoires had been generated using a single sequencing platform. Class I and class II HLA loci were covered by the typing at four-digit resolution. Typing coverage differed by locus: A, B, C, DRB1 and DQB1 were typed in about 620-640 donors, DQA1 in about 500, DPA1 in 600 to 610, and DPB1 in approximately 450. Several DR-DQ haplotypes were handled as single units for association and clustering, since linkage in the cohort was strong. Among roughly 400 genotyped donors of the cohort, an average of roughly 230,000 unique TCR beta nucleotide sequences was sequenced per donor, of which 15% to 20% were non-productive. Results and caveats for the whole study, not just this receptor: In a later analysis, TCR association rates were found to vary across HLA loci, with the most associated TCRs seen for DRB1 alleles and the fewest for HLA-C alleles. In both the original and validation cohorts, the classifier was reported to diagnose cytomegalovirus status with high specificity and sensitivity. In a later analysis, most CMV-associated TCR beta chains were found to appear HLA-restricted, with HLA associations seemingly driven largely by CMV exposure. Correlated functional status among segregating V segments might be attributable to linkage disequilibrium, but an unknown experimental factor could not be ruled out. The study listed 150 to 200 TCR beta chains as associated with cytomegalovirus. A cluster of highly shared sequence variants was judged likely to represent a technical artifact of the sequencing pipeline. In a later genetic analysis, fewer N-insertions in productive TCRs were reported among donors in an Asian-associated ancestry cluster than the 666-donor mean. Because some donors lacked HLA typing at each locus, the association tests relied only on the typed subset. A further reported finding was that TCR beta sequences accurately predicted the HLA-A and HLA-B alleles for most subjects in the first cohort. A later analysis associated around 16,000 TCR beta sequences with specific HLA alleles at a false discovery rate of 0.05. While some public TCRs were present in many individuals, most TCR sequences turned up only very rarely across donors. The cohort was sequenced for TCR beta chains only, and without alpha or paired-chain data the features that could be detected were limited. Some IMGT-functional V segments, including TRBV6-2 and TRBV6-3, could not be told apart with the 87-base-pair reads, so those segments were excluded. Because counts were too low, approximately 15 rarely observed V segments, including chromosome 9 orphons, were excluded from the earlier analysis of roughly 580 of the donors. In an earlier analysis of around 600 of the donors, most TCR beta V segments appeared in productive rearrangements about 87% or about 30% of the time, broadly matching IMGT annotations. According to the authors, the approach could potentially be generalized to other disease states and immunological phenotypes. In a later analysis, HLA-associated TCR beta chains showed more clonal expansion and lower generation probabilities than non-associated chains that were equally common. In vitro tests confirmed that three of the cytomegalovirus-associated TCR beta chains recognize cytomegalovirus antigens. Strong co-occurrence of HLA alleles, especially DR and DQ, made assigning TCR associations to individual alleles difficult. Immune exposure information for the cohort was limited to CMV serostatus. The presence/absence analyses assumed that sequencing depth was roughly uniform across donors, and that assumption may not be true. An association between a missense DCLRE1C variant and V-gene and J-gene trimming of TCR beta chains was found in a later genetic analysis and replicated in an independent cohort. Several of the top co-occurrence clusters appeared to be linked to parvovirus B19, influenza, CMV and Epstein-Barr virus, according to a later analysis.

The clonotype comes from a boy between 5 and 17 years old in good health and CMV-seropositive. What was sequenced was PBMCs. The rearrangement combines TRBV4-2 with TRBJ2-1; the D gene lacks a confident call. The CDR3 is CASSQDPSASYNEQFF. The DNA sequence follows: TGTGCCAGCAGCCAAGATCCCAGCGCATCCTACAATGAGCAGTTCTTC.